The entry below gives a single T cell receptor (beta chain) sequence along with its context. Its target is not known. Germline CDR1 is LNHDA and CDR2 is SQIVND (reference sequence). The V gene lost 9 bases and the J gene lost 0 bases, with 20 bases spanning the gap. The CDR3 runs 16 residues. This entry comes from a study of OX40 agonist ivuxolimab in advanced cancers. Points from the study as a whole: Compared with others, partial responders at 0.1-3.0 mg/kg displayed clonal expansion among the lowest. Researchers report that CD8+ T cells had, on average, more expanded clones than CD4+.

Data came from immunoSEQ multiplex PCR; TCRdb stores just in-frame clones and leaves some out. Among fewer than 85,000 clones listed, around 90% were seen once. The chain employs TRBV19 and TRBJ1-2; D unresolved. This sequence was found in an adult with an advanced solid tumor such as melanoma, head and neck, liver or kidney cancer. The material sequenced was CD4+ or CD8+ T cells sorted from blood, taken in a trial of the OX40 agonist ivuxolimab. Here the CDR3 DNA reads TGTGCCAGCAAACCAAATTCGGGCGCCACTAACTATGGCTACACCTTC. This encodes CASKPNSGATNYGYTF.